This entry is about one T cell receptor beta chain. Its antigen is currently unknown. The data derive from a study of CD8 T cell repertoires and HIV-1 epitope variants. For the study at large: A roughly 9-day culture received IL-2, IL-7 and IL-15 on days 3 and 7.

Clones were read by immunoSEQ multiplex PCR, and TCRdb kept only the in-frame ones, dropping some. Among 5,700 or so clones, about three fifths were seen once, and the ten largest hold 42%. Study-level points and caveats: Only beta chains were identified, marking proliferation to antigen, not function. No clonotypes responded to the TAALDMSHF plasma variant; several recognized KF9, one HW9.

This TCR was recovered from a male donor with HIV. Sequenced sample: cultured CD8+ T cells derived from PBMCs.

CDR3 nucleotide sequence: TGTGCCACCAGCCCGGGGGGGCTGAGTGGCTACACCTTC. Its translation: CATSPGGLSGYTF. The chain is built from TRBV15 and TRBJ1-2; TRBD1 is a possible D gene (6 bases). The germline V and J ends were trimmed by 5 bases and 7 bases, with 14 bases remaining between them. The CDR3 loop spans 13 amino acids. Germline values: CDR1 LNHNV, CDR2 YYDKDF (reference sequence). The whole variable domain, filled in from reference TRBV15 and TRBJ1-2, reads DAMVIQNPRYQVTQFGKPVTLSCSQTLNHNVMYWYQQKSSQAPKLLFHYYDKDFNNEADTPDNFQSRRPNTSFCFLDIRSPGLGDTAMYLCATSPGGLSGYTFGSGTRLTVV.